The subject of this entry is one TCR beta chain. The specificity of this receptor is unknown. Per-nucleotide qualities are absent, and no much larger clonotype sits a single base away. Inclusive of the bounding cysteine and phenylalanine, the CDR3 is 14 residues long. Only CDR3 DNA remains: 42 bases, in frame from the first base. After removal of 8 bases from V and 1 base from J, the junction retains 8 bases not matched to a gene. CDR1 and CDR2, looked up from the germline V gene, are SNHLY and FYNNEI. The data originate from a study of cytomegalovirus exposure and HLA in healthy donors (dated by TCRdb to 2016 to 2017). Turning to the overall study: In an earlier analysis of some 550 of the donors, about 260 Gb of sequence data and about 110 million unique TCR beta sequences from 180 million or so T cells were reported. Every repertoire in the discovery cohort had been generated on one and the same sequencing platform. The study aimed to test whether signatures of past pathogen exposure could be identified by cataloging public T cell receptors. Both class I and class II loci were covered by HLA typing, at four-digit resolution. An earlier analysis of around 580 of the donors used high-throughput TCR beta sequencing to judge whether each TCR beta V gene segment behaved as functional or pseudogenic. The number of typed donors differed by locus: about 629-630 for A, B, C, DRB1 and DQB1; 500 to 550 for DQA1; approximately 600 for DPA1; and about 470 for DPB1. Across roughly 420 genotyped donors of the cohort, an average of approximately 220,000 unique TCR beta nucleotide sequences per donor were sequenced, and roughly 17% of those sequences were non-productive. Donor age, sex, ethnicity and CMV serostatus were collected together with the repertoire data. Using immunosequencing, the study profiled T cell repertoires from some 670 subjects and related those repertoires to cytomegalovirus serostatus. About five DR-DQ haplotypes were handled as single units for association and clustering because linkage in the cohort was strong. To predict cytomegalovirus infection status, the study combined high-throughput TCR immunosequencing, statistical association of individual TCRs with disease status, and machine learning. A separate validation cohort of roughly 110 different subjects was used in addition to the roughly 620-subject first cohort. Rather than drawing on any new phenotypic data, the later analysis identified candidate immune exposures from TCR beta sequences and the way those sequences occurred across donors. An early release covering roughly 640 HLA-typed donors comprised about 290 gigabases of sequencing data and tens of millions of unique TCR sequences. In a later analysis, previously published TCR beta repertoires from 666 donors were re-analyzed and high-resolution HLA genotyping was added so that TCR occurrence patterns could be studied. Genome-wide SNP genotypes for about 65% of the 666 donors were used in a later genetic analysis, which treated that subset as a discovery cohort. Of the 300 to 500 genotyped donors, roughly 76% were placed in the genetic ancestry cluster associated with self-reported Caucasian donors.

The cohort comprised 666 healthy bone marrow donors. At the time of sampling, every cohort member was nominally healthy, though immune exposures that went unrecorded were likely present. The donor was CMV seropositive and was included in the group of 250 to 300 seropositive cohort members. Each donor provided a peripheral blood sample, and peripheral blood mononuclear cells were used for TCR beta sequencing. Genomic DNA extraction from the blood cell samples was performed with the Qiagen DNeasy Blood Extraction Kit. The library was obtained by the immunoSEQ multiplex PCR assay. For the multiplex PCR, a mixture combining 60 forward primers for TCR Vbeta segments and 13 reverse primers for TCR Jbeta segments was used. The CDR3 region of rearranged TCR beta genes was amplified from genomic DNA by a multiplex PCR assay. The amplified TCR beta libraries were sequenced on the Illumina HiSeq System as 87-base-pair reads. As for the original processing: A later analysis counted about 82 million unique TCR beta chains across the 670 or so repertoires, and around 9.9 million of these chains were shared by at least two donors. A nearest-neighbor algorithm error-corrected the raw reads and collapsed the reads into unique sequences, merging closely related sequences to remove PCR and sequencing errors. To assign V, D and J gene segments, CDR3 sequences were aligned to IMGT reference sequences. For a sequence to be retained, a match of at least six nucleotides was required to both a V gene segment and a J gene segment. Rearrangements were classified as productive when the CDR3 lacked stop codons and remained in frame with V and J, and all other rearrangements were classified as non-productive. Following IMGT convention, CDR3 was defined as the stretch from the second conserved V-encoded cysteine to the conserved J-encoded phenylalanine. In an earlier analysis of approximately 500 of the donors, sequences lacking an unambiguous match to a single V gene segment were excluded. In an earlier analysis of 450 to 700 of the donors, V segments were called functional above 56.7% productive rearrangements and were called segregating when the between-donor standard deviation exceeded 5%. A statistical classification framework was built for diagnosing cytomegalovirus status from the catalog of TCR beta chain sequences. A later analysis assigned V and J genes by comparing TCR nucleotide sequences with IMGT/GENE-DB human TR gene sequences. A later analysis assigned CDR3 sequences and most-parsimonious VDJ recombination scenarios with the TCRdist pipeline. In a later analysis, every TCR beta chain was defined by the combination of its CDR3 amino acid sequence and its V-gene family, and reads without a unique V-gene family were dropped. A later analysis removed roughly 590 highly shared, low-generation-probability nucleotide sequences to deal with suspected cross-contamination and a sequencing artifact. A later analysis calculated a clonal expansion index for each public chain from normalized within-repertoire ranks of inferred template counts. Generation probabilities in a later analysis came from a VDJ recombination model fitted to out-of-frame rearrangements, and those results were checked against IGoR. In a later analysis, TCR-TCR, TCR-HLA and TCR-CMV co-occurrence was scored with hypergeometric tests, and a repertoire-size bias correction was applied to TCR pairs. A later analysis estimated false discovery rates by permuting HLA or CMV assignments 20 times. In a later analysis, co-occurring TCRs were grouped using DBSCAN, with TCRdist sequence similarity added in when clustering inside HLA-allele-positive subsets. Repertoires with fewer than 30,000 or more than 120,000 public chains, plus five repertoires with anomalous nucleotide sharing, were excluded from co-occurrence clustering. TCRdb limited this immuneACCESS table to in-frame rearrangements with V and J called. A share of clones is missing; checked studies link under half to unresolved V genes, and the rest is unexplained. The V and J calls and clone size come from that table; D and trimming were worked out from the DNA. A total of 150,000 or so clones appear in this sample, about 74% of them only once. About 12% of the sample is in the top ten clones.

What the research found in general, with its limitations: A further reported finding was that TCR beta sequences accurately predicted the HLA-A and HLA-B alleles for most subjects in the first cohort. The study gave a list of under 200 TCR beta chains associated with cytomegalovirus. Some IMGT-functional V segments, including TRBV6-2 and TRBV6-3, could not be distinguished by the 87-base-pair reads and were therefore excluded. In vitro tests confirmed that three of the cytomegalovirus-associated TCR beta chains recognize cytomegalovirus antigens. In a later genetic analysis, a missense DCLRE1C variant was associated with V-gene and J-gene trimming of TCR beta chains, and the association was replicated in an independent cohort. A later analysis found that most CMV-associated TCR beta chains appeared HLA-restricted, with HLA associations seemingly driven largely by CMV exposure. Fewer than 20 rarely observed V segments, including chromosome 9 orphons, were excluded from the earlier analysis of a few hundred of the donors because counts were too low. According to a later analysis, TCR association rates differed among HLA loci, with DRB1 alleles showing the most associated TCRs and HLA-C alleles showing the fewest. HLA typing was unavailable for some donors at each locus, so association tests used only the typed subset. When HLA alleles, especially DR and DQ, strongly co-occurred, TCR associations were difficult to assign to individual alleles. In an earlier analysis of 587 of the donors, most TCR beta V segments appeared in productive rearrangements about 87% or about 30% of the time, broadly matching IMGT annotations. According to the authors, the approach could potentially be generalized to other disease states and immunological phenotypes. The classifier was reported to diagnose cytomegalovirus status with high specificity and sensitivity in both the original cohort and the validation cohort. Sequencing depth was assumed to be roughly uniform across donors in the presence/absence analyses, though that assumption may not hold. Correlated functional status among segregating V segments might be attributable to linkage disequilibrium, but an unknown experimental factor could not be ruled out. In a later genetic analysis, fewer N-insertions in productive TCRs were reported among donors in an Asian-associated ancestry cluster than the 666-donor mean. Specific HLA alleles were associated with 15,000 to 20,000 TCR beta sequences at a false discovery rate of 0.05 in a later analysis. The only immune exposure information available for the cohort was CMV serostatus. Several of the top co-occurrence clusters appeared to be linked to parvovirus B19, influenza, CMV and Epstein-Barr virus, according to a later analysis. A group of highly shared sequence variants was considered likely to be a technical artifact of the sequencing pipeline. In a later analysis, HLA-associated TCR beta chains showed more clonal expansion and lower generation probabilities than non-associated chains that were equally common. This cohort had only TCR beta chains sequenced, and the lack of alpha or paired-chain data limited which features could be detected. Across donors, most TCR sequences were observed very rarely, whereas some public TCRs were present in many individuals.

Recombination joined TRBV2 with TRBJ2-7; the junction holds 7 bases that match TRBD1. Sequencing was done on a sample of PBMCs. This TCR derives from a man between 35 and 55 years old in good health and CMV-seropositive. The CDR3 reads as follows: CASGGQLLSYEQYF. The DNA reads TGTGCCAGCGGGGGACAGCTTCTTTCCTACGAGCAGTACTTC.